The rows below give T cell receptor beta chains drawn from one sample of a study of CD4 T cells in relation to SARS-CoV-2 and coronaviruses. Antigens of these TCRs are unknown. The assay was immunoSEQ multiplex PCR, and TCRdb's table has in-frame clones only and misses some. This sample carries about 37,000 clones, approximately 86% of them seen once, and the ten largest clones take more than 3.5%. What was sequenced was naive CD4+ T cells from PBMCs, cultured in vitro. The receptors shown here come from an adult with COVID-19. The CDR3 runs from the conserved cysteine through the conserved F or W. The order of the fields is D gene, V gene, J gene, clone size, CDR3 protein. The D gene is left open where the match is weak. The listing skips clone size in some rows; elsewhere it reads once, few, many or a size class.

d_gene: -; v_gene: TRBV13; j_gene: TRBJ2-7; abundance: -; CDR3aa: CASSSPYEQYF
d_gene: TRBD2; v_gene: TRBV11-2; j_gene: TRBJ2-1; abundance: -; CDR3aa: CASSPGTSPYNEQFF
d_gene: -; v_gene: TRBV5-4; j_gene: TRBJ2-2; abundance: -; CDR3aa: CASSLLYGEAGELFF
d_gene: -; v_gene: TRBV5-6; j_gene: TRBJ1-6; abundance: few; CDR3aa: CASSIDRRNSPLHF
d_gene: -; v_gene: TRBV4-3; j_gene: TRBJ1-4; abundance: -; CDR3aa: CASSQELWQVDEKLFF
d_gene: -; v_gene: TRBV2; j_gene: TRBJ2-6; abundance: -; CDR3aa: CASTPILAGANVLTF
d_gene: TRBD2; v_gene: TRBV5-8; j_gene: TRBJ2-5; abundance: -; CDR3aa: CASSPRTSGRETQYF
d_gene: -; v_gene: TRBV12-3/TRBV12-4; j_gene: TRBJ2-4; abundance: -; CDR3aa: CASSFGNIQYF
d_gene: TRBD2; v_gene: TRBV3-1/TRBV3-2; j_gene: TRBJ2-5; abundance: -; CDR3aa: CASSQVGRARETQYF
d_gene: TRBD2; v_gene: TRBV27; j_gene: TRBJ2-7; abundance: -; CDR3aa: CASWGLAGGFYEQYF
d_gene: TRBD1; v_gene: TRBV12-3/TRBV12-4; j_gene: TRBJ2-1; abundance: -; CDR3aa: CASSPPDRGRKFF
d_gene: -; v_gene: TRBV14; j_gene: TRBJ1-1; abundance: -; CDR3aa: CASSLLPGATRVMNTEAFF
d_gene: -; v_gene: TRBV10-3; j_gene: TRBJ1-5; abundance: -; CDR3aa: CAISESIGGSQPQHF
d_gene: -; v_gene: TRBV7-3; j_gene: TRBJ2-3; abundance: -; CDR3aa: CASSLGATQYF
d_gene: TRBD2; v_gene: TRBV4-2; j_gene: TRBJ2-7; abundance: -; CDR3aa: CASSHGGTTDNYSYEQYF
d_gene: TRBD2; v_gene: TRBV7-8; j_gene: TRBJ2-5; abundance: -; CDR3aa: CASSLARTSAIQETQYF
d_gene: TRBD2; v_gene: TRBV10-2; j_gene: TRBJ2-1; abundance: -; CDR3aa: CASSHWGGSDNEQFF
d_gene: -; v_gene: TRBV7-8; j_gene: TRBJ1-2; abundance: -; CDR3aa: CASSADNANYGYTF
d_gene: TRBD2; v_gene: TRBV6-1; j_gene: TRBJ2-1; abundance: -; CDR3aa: CASSGTGTSGRGEYNEQFF
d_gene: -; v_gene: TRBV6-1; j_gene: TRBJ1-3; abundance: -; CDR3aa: CASSEFRSSGNTIYF
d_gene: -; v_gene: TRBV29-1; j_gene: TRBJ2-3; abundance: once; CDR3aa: CSVEERRTLGNF
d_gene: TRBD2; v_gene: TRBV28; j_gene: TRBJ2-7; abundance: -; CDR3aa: CASSLRGGTYEQYF
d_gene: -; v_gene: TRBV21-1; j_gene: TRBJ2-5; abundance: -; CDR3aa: CASSKGGKTQYF
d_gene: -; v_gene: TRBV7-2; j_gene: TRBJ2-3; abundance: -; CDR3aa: CASSLYRGNTDTQYF
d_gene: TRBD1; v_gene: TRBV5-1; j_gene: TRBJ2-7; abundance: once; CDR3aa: CASSGSGQGLYEQYF
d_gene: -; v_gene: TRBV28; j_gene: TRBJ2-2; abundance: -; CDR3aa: CASSLKRRNTGELFF
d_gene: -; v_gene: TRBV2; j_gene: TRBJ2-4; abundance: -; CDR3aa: CASSPSLNKNIQYF
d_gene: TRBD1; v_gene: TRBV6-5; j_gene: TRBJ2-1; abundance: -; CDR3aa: CASGTGGINEQFF
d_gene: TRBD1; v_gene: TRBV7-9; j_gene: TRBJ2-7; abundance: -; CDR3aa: CASSAGTGEAYEQYF
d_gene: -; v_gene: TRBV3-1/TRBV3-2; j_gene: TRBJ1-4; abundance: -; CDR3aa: CASSQEQGMGKLFF
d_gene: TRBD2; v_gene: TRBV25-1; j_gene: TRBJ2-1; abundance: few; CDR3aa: CASSEPGTSGGYYNEQFF
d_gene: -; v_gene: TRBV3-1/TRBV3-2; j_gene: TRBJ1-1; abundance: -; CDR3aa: CASNLRGSSTEAFF
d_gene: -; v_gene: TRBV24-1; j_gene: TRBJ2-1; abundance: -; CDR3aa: CATSDPTPHHEQFF
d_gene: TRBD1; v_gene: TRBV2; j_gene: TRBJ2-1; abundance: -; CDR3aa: CASRLTGSNEQFF
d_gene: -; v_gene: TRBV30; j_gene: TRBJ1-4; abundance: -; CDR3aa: CAWSVQFGTFNEKLFF
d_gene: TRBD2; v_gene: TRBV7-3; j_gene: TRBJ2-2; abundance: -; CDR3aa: CASSLRTSRNTGELFF
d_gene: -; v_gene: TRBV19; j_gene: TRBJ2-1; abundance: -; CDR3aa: CASSPNQPVFIRTYNEQFF
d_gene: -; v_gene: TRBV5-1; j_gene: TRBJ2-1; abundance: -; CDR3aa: CASSLGAPLREQFF
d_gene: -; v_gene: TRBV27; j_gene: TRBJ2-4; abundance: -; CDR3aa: CASSRRDSGPIQYF
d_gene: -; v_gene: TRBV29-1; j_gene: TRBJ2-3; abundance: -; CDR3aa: CSVGDSRTDTQYF